These 7 T cell receptor beta chains originate from one sample sequenced in a study of blood T cell repertoires in COVID-19. Assay: immunoSEQ multiplex PCR; the TCRdb copy retains only in-frame clones and omits some. Among 180,000 or so clones, approximately 84% were seen once, and the ten largest hold roughly 5%. The specimen was peripheral blood. The receptor set was obtained from a woman aged 80 or over with acute or convalescent COVID-19.

V is TRBV6-5 and J is TRBJ2-1; D possibly corresponds to TRBD2 (6 bases). Looked up from germline, CDR1 is MNHEY and CDR2 is SVGAGI. Trimming shortened V by 2 bases and J by 5 bases, and 13 bases separated the two germline ends. The length of the CDR3 is 15 residues. The CDR3 region is CASSYGLATNNEQFF. The CDR3 DNA sequence: TGTGCCAGCAGTTACGGGCTAGCGACCAACAATGAGCAGTTCTTC.

The genes are TRBV5-5 and TRBJ2-3; D remains unclear. There are 13 residues in the CDR3. The V end lost 2 bases, the J end lost 6 bases, and 10 bases lay between the germline ends. The germline gives CDR1 SGHKS, CDR2 YYEKEE (reference sequence). CDR3 in amino acids: CASSFSALDTQYF. CDR3 nucleotide sequence: TGTGCCAGCAGCTTTAGTGCCCTGGATACGCAGTATTTT.

The chain employs TRBV5-1 and TRBJ2-2; tentatively, D is TRBD2 (5 bases). V lost 4 bases to trimming and J lost 4 bases, with 20 bases between them. Germline V lookup: CDR1 SGHRS, CDR2 YFSETQ. This CDR3 is built from 17 residues. The CDR3 sequence is CASSPNRYTDFTGELFF. CDR3 DNA sequence: TGCGCCAGCAGCCCCAACCGCTATACGGACTTCACCGGGGAGCTGTTTTTT.

The chain's CDR3 is CASSLSSVNTEAFF. In DNA, the CDR3 is TGTGCCAGCAGCTTATCCTCCGTGAACACTGAAGCTTTCTTT. This chain connects TRBV7-9 to TRBJ1-1; D remains ambiguous. CDR3 length equals 14 residues. V was cut by 2 bases and J by 0 bases, with 7 bases left in between. Per the germline V gene, CDR1 is SEHNR and CDR2 is FQNEAQ (reference sequence). Full variable domain (remainder filled in from reference TRBV7-9 and TRBJ1-1): DTGVSQNPRHKITKRGQNVTFRCDPISEHNRLYWYRQTLGQGPEFLTYFQNEAQLEKSRLLSDRFSAERPKGSFSTLEIQRTEQGDSAMYLCASSLSSVNTEAFFGQGTRLTVV.

The chain combines TRBV18 with TRBJ2-2; D ambiguous. V gave up 0 bases and J gave up 5 bases, with 10 bases separating them. Germline V gene data show CDR1 as KGHSH and CDR2 as LQKENI. The CDR3 extends over 15 amino acids. Here the CDR3 DNA reads TGTGCCAGCTCACCACCGATACCCCTAACCGGGGAGCTGTTTTTT. It codes for CASSPPIPLTGELFF.

In its sample, this clone was seen once. CDR3 nucleotides: TGTGCCTCGGAAGGGACAGAACGTTCCAAAAACATTCAGTACTTC. The encoded protein is CASEGTERSKNIQYF. V is TRBV30 and J is TRBJ2-4, with 7 bases identical to TRBD1. Trimming removed 7 bases from V and 2 bases from J; junction bases left unmatched: 11. Germline CDR1 GTSNPN, CDR2 SVGIG (reference sequence). The CDR3 has 15 residues.

The V call is TRBV18, the J call TRBJ2-3; 8 bases align to TRBD2. V was clipped by 2 bases and J by 8 bases; unmatched bases: 6. CDR3 length: 14 residues. In germline, CDR1 is KGHSH, CDR2 LQKENI. The CDR3 coding sequence is TGTGCCAGCTCACCATTGGGGCGGGAGGCTACGCAGTATTTT. As protein: CASSPLGREATQYF.